A single sample gave rise to the 9 T cell receptor beta chains below, sequenced in a study of blood T cells in healthy people across ages. A J-beta primer mix and a sample-barcoded 5' primer were used in a second PCR of about 7 to 12 cycles. TCRdb passed the 5' RACE reads through MiXCR, listing each CDR3 protein once. The data show about 380,000 distinct CDR3 sequences, more than 45% seen once. Material: blood. The receptors were sampled from a man aged 60 to 69 in good health.

In its sample, this clonotype was seen once. The rearrangement joins TRBV7-2 to TRBJ2-1; 12 positions match TRBD2. The CDR3 runs to 16 residues. V lost 5 bases and J lost 6; bases outside the gene matches: 8. The germline CDR1 and CDR2 sequences are SGHTA and FQGNSA. CDR3 sequence (DNA): TGTGCCAGCAGCGGCGCGGCTAGCGGGAGGGGCAATGAGCAGTTCTTC. Its translation: CASSGAASGRGNEQFF. The entire variable domain, with the rest obtained from reference TRBV7-2 and TRBJ2-1, is as follows: GAGVSQSPSNKVTEKGKDVELRCDPISGHTALYWYRQSLGQGLEFLIYFQGNSAPDKSGLPSDRFSAERTGGSVSTLTIQRTQQEDSAVYLCASSGAASGRGNEQFFGPGTRLTVL.

This chain links TRBV2 with TRBJ1-1; no reliable D call. This CDR3 spans 10 amino acids. V shed 4 bases and J shed 10 bases, with 7 bases lying between them. Germline V gives CDR1 SNHLY, CDR2 FYNNEI. CDR3 in amino acids: CASSAFGAFF. In nucleotides, the CDR3 is TGTGCCAGCAGTGCCTTTGGAGCTTTCTTT.

This clonotype occurred a few times. The chain has TRBV20-1 and TRBJ1-2; D is uncertain. Trimming shortened V by 3 bases and J by 8 bases, and 16 bases separated the two germline ends. CDR1 and CDR2 from the germline V gene are DFQATT and SNEGSKA (reference sequence). The CDR3 is made up of 13 amino acids. CDR3 bases: TGCAGTGCTAGCGTCAGGCCGCCGGAGGGCTACACCTTC. Translation gives CSASVRPPEGYTF.

This clonotype was seen only once. The chain couples TRBV11-3 to TRBJ2-4; D may be TRBD2 (6 bases). The CDR3 runs to 17 residues. V was pared by 2 bases and J by 13 bases, with 27 bases between. Germline V lookup: CDR1 SGHNT, CDR2 YENEEA. CDR3 coding DNA: TGTGCCAGCAGCTTATCGGGTGGCGGGGTAGTGTACAATGAGCAGTACTTC. It specifies CASSLSGGGVVYNEQYF.

With regard to this clonotype: The DNA is omitted, as the CDR3 cannot be located on it reliably, and the CDR3 follows TCRdb's listing. V is TRBV7-2 and J is TRBJ2-7; TRBD2 is the table's D call, not checked against the DNA. Germline-derived CDR1 and CDR2 are SGHTA and FQGNSA. The length of the CDR3 is 17 amino acids, counting both ends. The CDR3 sequence: CASSRRAGPEGLGEQYF.

V is TRBV7-2 and J is TRBJ2-3, with 9 bases that match TRBD2. The CDR3 length is 13 residues. Germline V gene sequence: CDR1 SGHTA, CDR2 FQGNSA. Germline trimming cut 2 bases from V and 11 bases from J; bases unmatched to any gene: 5. The CDR3 DNA reads TGTGCCAGCAGCTTAAATAGCGGGAGAGAGCAGTATTTT. Translating gives CASSLNSGREQYF.

This clonotype has only a few counts. The rearrangement joins TRBV2 to TRBJ1-2; D is unclear. Per germline, CDR1 SNHLY and CDR2 FYNNEI. The V end was cut by 8 bases, the J end by 2 bases, with 18 bases between. CDR3 size: 15 residues. CDR3 bases: TGTGCCAGCGGACCCTATCGGACGGAGAACTATGGCTACACCTTC. Amino acids: CASGPYRTENYGYTF.

This clonotype was counted a few times. This sequence joins TRBV24-1 and TRBJ1-2; D is perhaps TRBD1 (5 bases). The CDR3 totals 15 residues. Germline-derived CDR1 and CDR2 are KGHDR and SFDVKD. V gave up 5 bases and J gave up 2 bases, with 14 bases separating them. The CDR3 protein is CATSGQQGSNYGYTF. For the CDR3, the DNA is TGTGCCACCAGTGGACAGCAGGGAAGCAACTATGGCTACACCTTC.

This clonotype appeared a few times. CDR3 protein: CASSLGRLYEQYF. The CDR3 DNA is TGTGCCAGCAGCTTGGGCAGGCTCTACGAGCAGTACTTC. J is TRBJ2-7 and V is TRBV7-8; no clear D gene. Germline CDR1 reads SGHVS; CDR2 reads FQNEAQ. This CDR3 region has 13 residues. The V end was cut by 3 bases, the J end by 3 bases, with 9 bases between. Variable domain in full (rest from reference TRBV7-8 and TRBJ2-7): GAGVSQSPRYKVAKRGQDVALRCDPISGHVSLFWYQQALGQGPEFLTYFQNEAQLDKSGLPSDRFFAERPEGSVSTLKIQRTQQEDSAVYLCASSLGRLYEQYFGPGTRLTVT.